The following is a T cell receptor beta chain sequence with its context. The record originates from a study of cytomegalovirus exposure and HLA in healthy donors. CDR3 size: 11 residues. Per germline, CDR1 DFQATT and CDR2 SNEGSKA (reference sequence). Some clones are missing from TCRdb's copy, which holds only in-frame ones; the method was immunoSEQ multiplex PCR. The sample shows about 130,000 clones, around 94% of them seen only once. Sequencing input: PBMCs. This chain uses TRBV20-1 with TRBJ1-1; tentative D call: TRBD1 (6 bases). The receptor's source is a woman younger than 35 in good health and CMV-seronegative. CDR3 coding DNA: TGCAGCCCCAGGGGGAACACTGAAGCTTTCTTT. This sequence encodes CSPRGNTEAFF.